One sample yielded the 8 T cell receptor beta chains listed below, sequenced in a study of patients and donors after allogeneic stem cell transplantation. A single record per CDR3 protein comes from TCRdb applying MiXCR to the RT-PCR reads. Of some 200,000 distinct CDR3 sequences listed, roughly 40% are singletons. Sample: blood, either unsorted or a sorted T cell fraction (not recorded which). The source is a human donor who was either an allogeneic HSCT recipient or a stem cell or donor lymphocyte infusion donor (not recorded which). It is not recorded whose cells these are; they may come from a transplant donor.

The chain couples TRBV27 to TRBJ1-2, with D possibly being TRBD1 (5 bases). V dropped 11 bases and J dropped 4 bases, with 14 bases sitting between them. CDR3 size: 12 residues. Germline V CDR1 and CDR2: MNHEY, SMNVEV (reference sequence). The CDR3 coding sequence is TGTGCCGGGGAACCGACAGTCTATGGCTACACCTTC. Translation gives CAGEPTVYGYTF.

The chain combines TRBV15 with TRBJ1-1; 7 bases map to TRBD1. The CDR3 runs to 15 residues. V shed 3 bases, J shed 1 base, and the junction held 5 bases outside the gene matches. Germline CDR1 reads LNHNV; CDR2 reads YYDKDF (reference sequence). The chain's CDR3 is CATSSLGQPNTEAFF. CDR3 in DNA: TGTGCCACCAGCAGCCTGGGACAGCCGAACACTGAAGCTTTCTTT. The whole variable domain, remainder taken from reference TRBV15 and TRBJ1-1, is DAMVIQNPRYQVTQFGKPVTLSCSQTLNHNVMYWYQQKSSQAPKLLFHYYDKDFNNEADTPDNFQSRRPNTSFCFLDIRSPGLGDTAMYLCATSSLGQPNTEAFFGQGTRLTVV.

The chain uses TRBV6-2 or TRBV6-3 and TRBJ2-1; weak D call: TRBD1 (5 bases). This CDR3 contains 15 residues. Per germline, CDR1 MNHEY and CDR2 SVGEGT. Trimming took 0 bases from V and 4 from J, leaving 10 bases between them. DNA of the CDR3: TGTGCCAGCAGTTACTCCCCGACAGATTACAATGAGCAGTTCTTC. The encoded protein is CASSYSPTDYNEQFF.

The sample holds a few counts of this clonotype. J is TRBJ1-2 and V is TRBV4-2, with unresolved D. This CDR3 region has 14 residues. Trimming cost V 1 base and J 2 bases, with 8 bases left between them. Germline CDR1 is LGHNA and CDR2 is YNFKEQ. The CDR3 region is CASSQAIANYGYTF. The CDR3 coding sequence is TGTGCCAGCAGCCAAGCCATAGCGAACTATGGCTACACCTTC.

This clonotype appeared a few times. The rearrangement uses TRBV12-3 or TRBV12-4 and TRBJ1-1; D call uncertain. The CDR3 loop spans 14 amino acids. V was pared by 5 bases and J by 0 bases, with 10 bases between. In DNA, the CDR3 is TGTGCCAGCAGTAAAGACACGTTGAACACTGAAGCTTTCTTT. Protein sequence: CASSKDTLNTEAFF.

The count of this clonotype is one. This sequence joins TRBV27 and TRBJ1-2; D perhaps matches TRBD1 (6 bases). V lost 1 base to trimming and J lost 8 bases, with 17 bases between them. Germline CDR1 is MNHEY and CDR2 is SMNVEV (reference sequence). The CDR3 length is 15 residues. Here the CDR3 reads CASSLWGGGAGGYTF. CDR3 sequence (DNA): TGTGCCAGCAGTTTATGGGGCGGGGGCGCAGGAGGCTACACCTTC.

The V gene is TRBV27, the J gene TRBJ2-1, with TRBD2 matching 9 bases. Germline loops: CDR1 MNHEY, CDR2 SMNVEV (reference sequence). V lost 8 bases, J lost 8 bases, and 10 bases stayed unmatched. This CDR3 comprises 14 residues. The CDR3 coding sequence is TGTGCCAGCGGCTATAGCGGGAGAGTGGATGAGCAGTTCTTC. Amino acids: CASGYSGRVDEQFF.

The CDR3 spells CASSLAGGPQTQYF. CDR3 bases: TGTGCCAGCAGCTTAGCGGGAGGGCCGCAGACCCAGTACTTC. The chain carries TRBV7-2 and TRBJ2-5, with 7 bases that match TRBD2. From germline, CDR1 is SGHTA and CDR2 FQGNSA. The CDR3 consists of 14 residues. Losses at the gene ends were 0 bases for V and 6 bases for J; bases not matched to a gene: 4.